This T cell receptor beta chain was found in a study of blood T cell repertoires in COVID-19. Study-wide background: T cells, B-cell-depleted T cells, or PBMCs supplied cDNA or gDNA.

Participants had their cohort set by participant-reported clinical history. Libraries were prepared by immunoSEQ multiplex PCR; TCRdb keeps only in-frame clonotypes and omits some of them. This sample has 150,000 to 200,000 clones; roughly 90% occur once, and the top ten carry 6.5% to 9.5%. V was clipped by 5 bases and J by 7 bases; unmatched bases: 19. In germline, CDR1 is LNHDA, CDR2 SQIVND (reference sequence). This CDR3 has 18 residues. This TCR was recovered from a young woman who had recovered from COVID-19. The V call is TRBV19, the J call TRBJ1-4, with 7 nucleotides matching TRBD1. Sequenced: PBMCs or T cells enriched from blood (not recorded which). The CDR3 protein is CASSSPRARQGGVEKLFF. The CDR3 coding sequence is TGTGCCAGTAGTTCCCCGCGCGCTCGACAGGGTGGAGTTGAAAAACTGTTTTTT.